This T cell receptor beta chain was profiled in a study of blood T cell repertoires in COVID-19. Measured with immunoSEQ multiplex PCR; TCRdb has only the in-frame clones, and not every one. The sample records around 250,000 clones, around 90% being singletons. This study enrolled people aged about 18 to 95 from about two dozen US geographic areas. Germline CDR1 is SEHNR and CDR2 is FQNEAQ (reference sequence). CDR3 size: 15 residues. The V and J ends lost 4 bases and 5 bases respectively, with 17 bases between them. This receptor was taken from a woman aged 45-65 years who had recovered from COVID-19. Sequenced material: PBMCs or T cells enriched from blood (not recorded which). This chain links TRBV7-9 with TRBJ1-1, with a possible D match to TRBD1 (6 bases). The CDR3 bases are TGTGCCAGCAGCTCCGGTAGGGGGGGTCGGACTGAAGCTTTCTTT. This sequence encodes CASSSGRGGRTEAFF.